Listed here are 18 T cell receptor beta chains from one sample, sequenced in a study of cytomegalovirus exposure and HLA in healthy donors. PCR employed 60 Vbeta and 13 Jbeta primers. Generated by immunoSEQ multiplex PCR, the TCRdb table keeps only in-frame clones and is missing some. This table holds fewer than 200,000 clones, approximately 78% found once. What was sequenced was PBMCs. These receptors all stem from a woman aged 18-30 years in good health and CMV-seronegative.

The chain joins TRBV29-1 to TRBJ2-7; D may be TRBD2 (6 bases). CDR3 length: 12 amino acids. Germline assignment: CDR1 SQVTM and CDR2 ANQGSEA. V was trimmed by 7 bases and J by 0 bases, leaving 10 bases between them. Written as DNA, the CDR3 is TGCAGCGCACGGGGGAGCTCCTACGAGCAGTACGTC. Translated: CSARGSSYEQYV.

CDR3 in amino acids: CASSREQGARSPLHF. For the CDR3, the DNA is TGTGCCAGCAGCCGTGAGCAGGGGGCACGGTCACCCCTCCACTTT. The rearrangement uses TRBV6-1 and TRBJ1-6; 8 bases map to TRBD1. With 6 bases clipped from V and 10 bases from J, the junction kept 11 bases outside the gene matches. Germline loops: CDR1 MNHNS, CDR2 SASEGT. The CDR3 covers 15 residues.

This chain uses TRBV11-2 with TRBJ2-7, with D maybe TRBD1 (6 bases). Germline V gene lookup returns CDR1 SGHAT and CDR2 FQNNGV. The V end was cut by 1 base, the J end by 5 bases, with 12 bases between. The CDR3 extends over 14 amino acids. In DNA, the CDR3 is TGTGCCAGCAGCTTAGTCCAGGGGTCCCACGAGCAGTACTTC. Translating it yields CASSLVQGSHEQYF.

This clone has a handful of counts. The CDR3 nucleotides read TGCGCCAGCAGCCAAGATCCAACAGGGAACACTGAAGCTTTCTTT. It translates to CASSQDPTGNTEAFF. The chain is built from TRBV4-3 and TRBJ1-1; perhaps TRBD1 as D (5 bases). The CDR3 spans 15 residues. The germline gives CDR1 LGHNA, CDR2 YSLEER. Trimming took 0 bases from V and 1 from J, leaving 9 bases between them.

DNA for the CDR3: TGTGCCAGCACCTACCTAGCGGGAGGTTCCTACAATGAGCAGTTCTTC. Translated, it gives CASTYLAGGSYNEQFF. This chain connects TRBV7-9 to TRBJ2-1, with 11 bases matching TRBD2. Germline lookup yields CDR1 SEHNR and CDR2 FQNEAQ (reference sequence). V trimming: 7 bases; J trimming: 1 base; junction bases outside the gene matches: 6. This CDR3 is built from 16 residues.

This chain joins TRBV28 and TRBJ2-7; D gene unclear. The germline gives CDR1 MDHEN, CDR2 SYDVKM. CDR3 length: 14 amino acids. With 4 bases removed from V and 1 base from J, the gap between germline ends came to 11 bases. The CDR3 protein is CASSSSRISYEQYF. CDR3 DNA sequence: TGTGCCAGCAGTTCCTCCAGGATATCCTACGAGCAGTACTTC.

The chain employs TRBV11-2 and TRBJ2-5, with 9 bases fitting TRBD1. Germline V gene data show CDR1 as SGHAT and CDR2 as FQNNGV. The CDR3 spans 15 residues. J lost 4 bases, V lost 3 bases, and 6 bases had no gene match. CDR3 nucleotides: TGTGCCAGCAGCTTTCGTACAGGGGGCTCAGAGACCCAGTACTTC. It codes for CASSFRTGGSETQYF.

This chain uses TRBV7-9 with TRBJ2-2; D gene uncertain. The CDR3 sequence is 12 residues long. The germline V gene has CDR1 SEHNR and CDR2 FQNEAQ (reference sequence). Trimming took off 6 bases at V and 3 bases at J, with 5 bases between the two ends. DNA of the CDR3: TGTGCCAGCAGTCCCTACACCGGGGAGCTGTTTTTT. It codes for CASSPYTGELFF.

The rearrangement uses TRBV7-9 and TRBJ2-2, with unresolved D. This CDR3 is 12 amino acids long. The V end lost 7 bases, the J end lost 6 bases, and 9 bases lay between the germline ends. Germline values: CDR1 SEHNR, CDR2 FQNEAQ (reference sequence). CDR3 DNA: TGTGCCAGCACCCCTCGGGCCGGGGAGCTGTTTTTT. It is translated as CASTPRAGELFF.

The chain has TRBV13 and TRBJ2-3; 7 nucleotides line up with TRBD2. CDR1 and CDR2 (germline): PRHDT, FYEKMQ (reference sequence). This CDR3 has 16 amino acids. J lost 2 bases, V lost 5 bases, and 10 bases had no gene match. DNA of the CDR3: TGTGCCAGCAGCCTAACTACAGCGGGACTCACAGATACGCAGTATTTT. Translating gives CASSLTTAGLTDTQYF.

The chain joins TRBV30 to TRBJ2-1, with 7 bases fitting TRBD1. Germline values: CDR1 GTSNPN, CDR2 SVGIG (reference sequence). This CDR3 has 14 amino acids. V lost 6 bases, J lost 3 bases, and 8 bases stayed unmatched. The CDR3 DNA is TGTGCCTGTAACTCCGGGACAGACTACAATGAGCAGTTCTTC. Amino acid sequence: CACNSGTDYNEQFF.

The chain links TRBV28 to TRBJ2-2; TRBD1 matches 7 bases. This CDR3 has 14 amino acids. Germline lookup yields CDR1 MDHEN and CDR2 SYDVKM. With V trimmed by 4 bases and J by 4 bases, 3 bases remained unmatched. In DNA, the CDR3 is TGTGCCAGCAGTTCCCCAGGGGGCACCGGGGAGCTGTTTTTT. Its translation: CASSSPGGTGELFF.

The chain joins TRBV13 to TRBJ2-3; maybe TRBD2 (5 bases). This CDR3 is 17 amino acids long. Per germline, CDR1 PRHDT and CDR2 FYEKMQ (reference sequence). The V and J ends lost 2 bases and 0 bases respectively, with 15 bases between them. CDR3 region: CASSLRNRAASTDTQYF. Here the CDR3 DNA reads TGTGCCAGCAGCTTAAGAAATCGAGCGGCTAGCACAGATACGCAGTATTTT.

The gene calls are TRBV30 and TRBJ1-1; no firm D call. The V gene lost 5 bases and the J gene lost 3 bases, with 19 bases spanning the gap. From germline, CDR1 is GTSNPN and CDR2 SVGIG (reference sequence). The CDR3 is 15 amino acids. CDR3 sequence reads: CAWFPGILVDTEAFF. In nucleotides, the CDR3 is TGTGCCTGGTTTCCGGGGATATTGGTGGACACTGAAGCTTTCTTT.

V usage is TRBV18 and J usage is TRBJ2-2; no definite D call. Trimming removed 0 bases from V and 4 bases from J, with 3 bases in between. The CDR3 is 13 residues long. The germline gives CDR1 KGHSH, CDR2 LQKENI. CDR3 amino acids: CASSPPATGELFF. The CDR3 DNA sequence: TGTGCCAGCTCACCACCGGCCACCGGGGAGCTGTTTTTT. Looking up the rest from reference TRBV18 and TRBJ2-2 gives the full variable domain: NAGVMQNPRHLVRRRGQEARLRCSPMKGHSHVYWYRQLPEEGLKFMVYLQKENIIDESGMPKERFSAEFPKEGPSILRIQQVVRGDSAAYFCASSPPATGELFFGEGSRLTVL.

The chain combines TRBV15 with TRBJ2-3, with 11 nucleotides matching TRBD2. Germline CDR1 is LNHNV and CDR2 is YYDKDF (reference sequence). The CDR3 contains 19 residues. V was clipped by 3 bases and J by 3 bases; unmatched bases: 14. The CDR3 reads CATSRVPSGRWRQTDTQYF. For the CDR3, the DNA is TGTGCCACCAGCAGGGTGCCTAGCGGGAGGTGGAGACAGACAGATACGCAGTATTTT.

Written as DNA, the CDR3 is TGTGCCAGCAGTGGAGGGGAGGGGAATCAGCCCCAGCATTTT. Translated: CASSGGEGNQPQHF. The chain couples TRBV25-1 to TRBJ1-5, with D perhaps matching TRBD1 (5 bases). V lost 4 bases and J lost 4, with 11 bases in between. CDR3 length: 14 residues. CDR1 and CDR2 (germline): MGHDK, SYGVNS.

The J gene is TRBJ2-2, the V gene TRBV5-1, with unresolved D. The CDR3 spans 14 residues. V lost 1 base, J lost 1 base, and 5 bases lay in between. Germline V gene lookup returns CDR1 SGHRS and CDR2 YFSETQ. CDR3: CASSLPGNTGELFF. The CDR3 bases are TGCGCCAGCAGCTTGCCAGGGAACACCGGGGAGCTGTTTTTT.